The source of this T cell receptor (beta chain) is a study of technical replicates of blood from a handful of donors. The table came from immunoSEQ multiplex PCR; TCRdb's copy has only in-frame clones and leaves some out. The sample includes around 77,000 clones, more than 90% of them seen just once. The V segment lost 5 bases and the J segment 5 bases; nucleotides outside the gene matches: 6. This CDR3 region has 14 residues. CDR1 and CDR2 (germline): ENHRY, SYGVKD. The receptor was derived from a human donor in good health. This chain uses TRBV10-3 with TRBJ2-7; 10 nucleotides agree with TRBD2. The sample consisted of T cells isolated from PBMCs. CDR3 DNA sequence: TGTGCCATCAGTCCTAGCGGGAGTCTAGACGAGCAGTACTTC. Protein product: CAISPSGSLDEQYF.